One TCR beta chain is described in this entry. This CDR3 is 15 amino acids long. V lost 5 bases to trimming and J lost 0 bases, with 11 bases between them. Germline V gene data show CDR1 as SGHTA and CDR2 as FQGTGA. These data are taken from a study of T cell changes during pregnancy in multiple sclerosis. Method: immunoSEQ multiplex PCR; TCRdb's copy keeps in-frame clones and lacks some. The table shows around 51,000 clones, with roughly 93% occurring only once. The clonotype comes from a female donor with multiple sclerosis, enrolled in a pregnancy study. The gene calls are TRBV7-3 and TRBJ2-1; D uncertain. This specimen was peripheral blood, taken in the second trimester of pregnancy. The CDR3 DNA sequence: TGTGCCAGCAGCCCGACCCCTAGCTCCTACAATGAGCAGTTCTTC. It specifies CASSPTPSSYNEQFF. The whole variable domain, filled in from reference TRBV7-3 and TRBJ2-1, reads GAGVSQTPSNKVTEKGKYVELRCDPISGHTALYWYRQSLGQGPEFLIYFQGTGAADDSGLPNDRFFAVRPEGSVSTLKIQRTERGDSAVYLCASSPTPSSYNEQFFGPGTRLTVL.